This TCR beta chain was recovered during a study of OX40 agonist ivuxolimab in advanced cancers. In its sample, this clone was seen a few times. Its target is not known. The study's findings and limits: Normalized T-cell clonal expansion was also low in some nonresponders.

Clones were sequenced by immunoSEQ multiplex PCR, and TCRdb holds only the in-frame ones, with some missing. The table includes some 96,000 clones, around 91% detected once. CDR1 MNHEY and CDR2 SMNVEV come from the germline V gene (reference sequence). This CDR3 spans 15 amino acids. V lost 5 bases to trimming and J lost 4 bases; unmatched junction nucleotides: 8. The chain is built from TRBV27 and TRBJ2-7; TRBD1 agrees at 10 bases. The source is an adult with an advanced solid tumor such as melanoma, head and neck, liver or kidney cancer. Specimen: CD4+ or CD8+ T cells sorted from blood, collected in a trial of the OX40 agonist ivuxolimab. DNA for the CDR3: TGTGCCAGCAGTCCCCGACAGGGGGCAGGGTACGAGCAGTACTTC. Residues: CASSPRQGAGYEQYF.